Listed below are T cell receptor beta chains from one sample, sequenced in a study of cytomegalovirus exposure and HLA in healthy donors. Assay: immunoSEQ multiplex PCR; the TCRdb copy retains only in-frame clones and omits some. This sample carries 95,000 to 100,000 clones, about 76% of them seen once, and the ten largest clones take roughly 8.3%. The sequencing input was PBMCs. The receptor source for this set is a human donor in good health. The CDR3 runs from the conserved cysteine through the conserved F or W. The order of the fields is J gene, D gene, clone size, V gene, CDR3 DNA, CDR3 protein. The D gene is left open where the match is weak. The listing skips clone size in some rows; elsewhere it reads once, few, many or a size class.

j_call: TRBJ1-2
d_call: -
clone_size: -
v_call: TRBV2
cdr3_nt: TGTGCCAGCAAGGTCGGCGTGGACAGACAGTTATATGGCTACACCTTC
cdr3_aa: CASKVGVDRQLYGYTF

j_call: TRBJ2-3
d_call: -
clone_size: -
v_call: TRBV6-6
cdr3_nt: TGTGCCAGCAGTTATTTATCTGATACGCAGTATTTT
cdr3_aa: CASSYLSDTQYF

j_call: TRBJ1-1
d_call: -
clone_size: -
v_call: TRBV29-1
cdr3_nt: TGCAGCGTCGCCGGGACACAGAACACTGAAGCTTTCTTT
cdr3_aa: CSVAGTQNTEAFF

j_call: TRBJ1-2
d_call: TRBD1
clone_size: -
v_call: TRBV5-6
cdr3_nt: TGTGCCAGCTTCCTTGGCGGGACAGAGGACTATGGCTACACCTTC
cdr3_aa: CASFLGGTEDYGYTF

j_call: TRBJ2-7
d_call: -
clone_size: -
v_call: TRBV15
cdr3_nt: TGTGCCACCAGCAGAGTAGGGGTCGGCTACGAGCAGTACTTC
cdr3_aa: CATSRVGVGYEQYF

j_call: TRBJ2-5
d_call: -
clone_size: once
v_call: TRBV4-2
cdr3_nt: TGTGCCAGCAGCCGGTCTTTAAGTTTGCAAGCGGAGACCCAGTACTTC
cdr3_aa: CASSRSLSLQAETQYF

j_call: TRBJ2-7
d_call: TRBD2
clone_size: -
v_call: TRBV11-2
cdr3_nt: TGTGCCAGCAGCCCGGGACTAGCGGGAGGAGGCGAGCAGTACTTC
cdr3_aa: CASSPGLAGGGEQYF

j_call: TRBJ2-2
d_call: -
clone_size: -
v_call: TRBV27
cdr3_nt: TGTGCCAGCAGTTTACCCCCGAGGACTCGGACGGTGGGTCCCTACGTGGGCGGGGAGCTGTTTTTT
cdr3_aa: CASSLPPRTRTVGPYVGGELFF

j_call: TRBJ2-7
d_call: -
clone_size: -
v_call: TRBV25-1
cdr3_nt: TGTGCCAGCAGTGGCTTACGGACAGCCAGTTACTACGAGCAGTACTTC
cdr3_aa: CASSGLRTASYYEQYF

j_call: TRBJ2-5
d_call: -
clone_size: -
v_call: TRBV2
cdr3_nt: TGTGCCAGCAGTGAATTCGGGGGGCCCGTGGAGACCCAGTACTTC
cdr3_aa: CASSEFGGPVETQYF

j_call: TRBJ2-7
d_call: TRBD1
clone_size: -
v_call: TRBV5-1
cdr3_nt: TGCGCCAGCAGCTGGGGACAGGGGGCTGGGGAGCAGTACTTC
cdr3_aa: CASSWGQGAGEQYF

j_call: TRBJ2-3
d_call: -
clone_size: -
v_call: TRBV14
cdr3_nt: TGTGCCAGCAGCCAGGTTACAGGGAGCACAGATACGCAGTATTTT
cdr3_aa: CASSQVTGSTDTQYF

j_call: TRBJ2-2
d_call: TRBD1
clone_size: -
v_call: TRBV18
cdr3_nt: TGTGCCAGCACCCCTGACAGGGGGCATGGAACCGGGGAGCTGTTTTTT
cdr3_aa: CASTPDRGHGTGELFF

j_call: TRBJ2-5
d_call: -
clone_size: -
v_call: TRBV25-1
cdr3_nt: TGTGCCAGCAGTCGGGGAGAGGTGGAGACCCAGTACTTC
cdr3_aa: CASSRGEVETQYF

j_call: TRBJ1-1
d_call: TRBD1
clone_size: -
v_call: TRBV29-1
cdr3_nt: TGCAGCGTGGAGACAGGGGCCTTGGCTCTGAACACTGAAGCTTTCTTT
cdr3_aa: CSVETGALALNTEAFF

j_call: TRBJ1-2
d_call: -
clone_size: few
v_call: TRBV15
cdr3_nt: TGTGCCACCAGCAGAGATTGGGGTGCGGGGGCTGGCTACACCTTC
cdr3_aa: CATSRDWGAGAGYTF

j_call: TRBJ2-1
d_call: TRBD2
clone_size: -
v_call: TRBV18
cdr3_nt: TGTGCCAGCTCACCACAGGTAGCGGGTAGCTCCTACAATGAGCAGTTCTTC
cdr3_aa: CASSPQVAGSSYNEQFF

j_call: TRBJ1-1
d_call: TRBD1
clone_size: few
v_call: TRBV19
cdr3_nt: TGTGCCAGTAGTCGGGACAGTACAGCGTCCACTGAAGCTTTCTTT
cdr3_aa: CASSRDSTASTEAFF

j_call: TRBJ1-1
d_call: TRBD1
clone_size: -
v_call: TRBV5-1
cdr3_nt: TGCGCCAGCAGCTTGGACAGGGGGCTAACTGAAGCTTTCTTT
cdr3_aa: CASSLDRGLTEAFF